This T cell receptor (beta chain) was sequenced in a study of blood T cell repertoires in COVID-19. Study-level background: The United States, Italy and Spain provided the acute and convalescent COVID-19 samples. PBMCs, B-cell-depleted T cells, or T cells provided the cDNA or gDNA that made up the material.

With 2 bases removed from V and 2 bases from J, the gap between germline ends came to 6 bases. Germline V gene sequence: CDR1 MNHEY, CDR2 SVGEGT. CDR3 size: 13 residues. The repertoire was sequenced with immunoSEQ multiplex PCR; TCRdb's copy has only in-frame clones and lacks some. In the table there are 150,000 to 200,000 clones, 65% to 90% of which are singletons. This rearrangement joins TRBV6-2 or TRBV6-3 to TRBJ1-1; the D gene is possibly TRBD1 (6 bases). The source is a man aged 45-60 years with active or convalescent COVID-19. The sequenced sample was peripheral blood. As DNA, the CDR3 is TGTGCCAGCAGTTACGGGGGCAACACTGAAGCTTTCTTT. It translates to CASSYGGNTEAFF.